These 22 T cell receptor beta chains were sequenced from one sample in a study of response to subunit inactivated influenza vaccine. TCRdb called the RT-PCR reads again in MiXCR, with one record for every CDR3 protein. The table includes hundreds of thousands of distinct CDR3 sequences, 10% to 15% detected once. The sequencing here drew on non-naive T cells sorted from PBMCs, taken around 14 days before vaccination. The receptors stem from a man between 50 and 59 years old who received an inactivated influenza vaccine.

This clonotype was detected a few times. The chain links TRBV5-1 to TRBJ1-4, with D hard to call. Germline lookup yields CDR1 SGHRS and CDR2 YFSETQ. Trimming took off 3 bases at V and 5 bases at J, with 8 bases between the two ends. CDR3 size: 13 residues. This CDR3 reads CASSSSANEKLFF. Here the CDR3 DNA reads TGCGCCAGCAGCTCATCCGCGAATGAAAAACTGTTTTTT.

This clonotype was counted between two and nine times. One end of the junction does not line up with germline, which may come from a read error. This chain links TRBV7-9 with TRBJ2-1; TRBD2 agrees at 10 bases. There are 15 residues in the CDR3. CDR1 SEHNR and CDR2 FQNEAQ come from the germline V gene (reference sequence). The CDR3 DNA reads TGTGCCAGCAGCATAGCGGGGGGTTTGTACAATGAGCAGTTCTTC. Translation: CASSIAGGLYNEQFF.

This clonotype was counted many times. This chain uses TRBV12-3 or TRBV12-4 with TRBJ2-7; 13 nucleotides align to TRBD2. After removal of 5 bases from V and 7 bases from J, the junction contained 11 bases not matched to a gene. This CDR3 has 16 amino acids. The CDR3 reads CASSPIRTSGGKEQYF. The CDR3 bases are TGTGCCAGCAGTCCTATTAGGACTAGCGGGGGAAAGGAGCAGTACTTC.

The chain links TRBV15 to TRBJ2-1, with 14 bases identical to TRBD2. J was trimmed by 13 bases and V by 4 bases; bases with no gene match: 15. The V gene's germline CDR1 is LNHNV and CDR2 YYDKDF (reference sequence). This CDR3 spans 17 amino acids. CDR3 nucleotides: TGTGCCACCAGCATCCCCTTCGTCGACGGACTAGCGGGGGGACAGTTCTTC. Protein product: CATSIPFVDGLAGGQFF.

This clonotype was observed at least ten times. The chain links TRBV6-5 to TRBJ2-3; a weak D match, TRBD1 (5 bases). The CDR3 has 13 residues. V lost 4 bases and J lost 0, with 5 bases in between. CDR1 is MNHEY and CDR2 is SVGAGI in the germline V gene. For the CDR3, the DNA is TGTGCCAGCAGTTCAGGGAGCACAGATACGCAGTATTTT. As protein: CASSSGSTDTQYF.

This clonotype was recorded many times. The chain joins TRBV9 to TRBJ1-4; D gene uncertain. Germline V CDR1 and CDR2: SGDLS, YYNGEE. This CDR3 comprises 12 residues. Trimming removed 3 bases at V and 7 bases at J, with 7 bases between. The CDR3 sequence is CASSGSSEKLFF. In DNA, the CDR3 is TGTGCCAGCAGCGGGAGTAGTGAAAAACTGTTTTTT.

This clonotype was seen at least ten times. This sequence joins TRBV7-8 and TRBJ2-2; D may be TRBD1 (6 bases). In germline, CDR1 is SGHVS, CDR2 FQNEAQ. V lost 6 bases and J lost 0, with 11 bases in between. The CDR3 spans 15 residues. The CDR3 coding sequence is TGTGCCAGCAGGTTACAGGGATCGAACACCGGGGAGCTGTTTTTT. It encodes CASRLQGSNTGELFF.

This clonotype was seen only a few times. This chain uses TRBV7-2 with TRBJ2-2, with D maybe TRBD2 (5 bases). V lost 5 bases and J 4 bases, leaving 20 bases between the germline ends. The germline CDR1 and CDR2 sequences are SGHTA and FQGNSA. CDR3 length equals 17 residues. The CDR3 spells CASSPRREVASTGELFF. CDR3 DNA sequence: TGTGCCAGCAGCCCCCGCCGGGAAGTGGCGAGCACCGGGGAGCTGTTTTTT. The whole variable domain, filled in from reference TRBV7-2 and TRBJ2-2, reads GAGVSQSPSNKVTEKGKDVELRCDPISGHTALYWYRQSLGQGLEFLIYFQGNSAPDKSGLPSDRFSAERTGGSVSTLTIQRTQQEDSAVYLCASSPRREVASTGELFFGEGSRLTVL.

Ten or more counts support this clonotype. The CDR3 protein is CAWRGAAFKHEQYF. The CDR3 coding sequence is TGTGCCTGGAGAGGGGCCGCATTCAAGCACGAGCAGTACTTC. This chain links TRBV30 with TRBJ2-7; D is perhaps TRBD1 (5 bases). The CDR3 is 14 amino acids. V gave up 3 bases and J gave up 5 bases, with 17 bases separating them. In germline, CDR1 is GTSNPN, CDR2 SVGIG (reference sequence).

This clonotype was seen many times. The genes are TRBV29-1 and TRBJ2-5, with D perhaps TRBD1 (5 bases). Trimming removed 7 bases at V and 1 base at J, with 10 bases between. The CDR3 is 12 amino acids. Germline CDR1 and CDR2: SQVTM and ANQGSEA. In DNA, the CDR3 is TGCAGCGGACAGCTGAGCCAAGAGACCCAGTACTTC. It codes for CSGQLSQETQYF.

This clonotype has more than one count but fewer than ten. CDR3 nucleotide sequence: TGTGCCAGCAGTTCCAACCTGTATCAGCCCCAGCATTTT. Its protein product is CASSSNLYQPQHF. The chain uses TRBV12-3 or TRBV12-4 and TRBJ1-5; D gene ambiguous. The CDR3 totals 13 residues. Between the trimmed V and J ends, which lost 4 bases and 5 bases, there was a span of 9 bases.

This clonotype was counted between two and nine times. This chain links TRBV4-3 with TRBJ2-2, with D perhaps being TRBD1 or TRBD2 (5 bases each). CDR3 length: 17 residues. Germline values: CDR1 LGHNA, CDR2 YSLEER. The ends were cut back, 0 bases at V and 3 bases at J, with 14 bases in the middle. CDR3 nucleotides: TGCGCCAGCAGCCAAGAGGAGGTGGGGGTCCACACCGGGGAGCTGTTTTTT. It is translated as CASSQEEVGVHTGELFF.

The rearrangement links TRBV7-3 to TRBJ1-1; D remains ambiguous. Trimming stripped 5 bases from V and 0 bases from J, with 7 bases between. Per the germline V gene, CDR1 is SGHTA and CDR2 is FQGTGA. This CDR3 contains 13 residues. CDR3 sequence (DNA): TGTGCCAGCAGCCCGATCTTGAACACTGAAGCTTTCTTT. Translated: CASSPILNTEAFF.

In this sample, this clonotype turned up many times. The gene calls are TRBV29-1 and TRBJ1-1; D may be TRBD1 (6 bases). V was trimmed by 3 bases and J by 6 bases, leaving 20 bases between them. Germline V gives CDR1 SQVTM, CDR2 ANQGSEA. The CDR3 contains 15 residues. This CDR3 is CSVDGGEGKGAEAFF. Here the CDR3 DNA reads TGCAGCGTTGACGGTGGAGAGGGTAAGGGGGCTGAAGCTTTCTTT.

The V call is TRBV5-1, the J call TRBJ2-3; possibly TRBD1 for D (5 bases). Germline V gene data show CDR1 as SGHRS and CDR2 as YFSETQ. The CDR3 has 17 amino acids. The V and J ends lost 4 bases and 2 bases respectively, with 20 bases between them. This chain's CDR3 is CASSPSDWGALTDTQYF. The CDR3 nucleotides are TGCGCCAGCAGCCCAAGTGACTGGGGCGCTCTCACAGATACGCAGTATTTT.

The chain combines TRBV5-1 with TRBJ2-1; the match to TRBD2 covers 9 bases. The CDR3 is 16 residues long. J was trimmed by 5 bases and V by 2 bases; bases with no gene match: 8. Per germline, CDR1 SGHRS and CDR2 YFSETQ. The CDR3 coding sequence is TGCGCCAGCAGCTTTTTTTCTAGCGGGATAAACAATGAGCAGTTCTTC. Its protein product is CASSFFSSGINNEQFF.

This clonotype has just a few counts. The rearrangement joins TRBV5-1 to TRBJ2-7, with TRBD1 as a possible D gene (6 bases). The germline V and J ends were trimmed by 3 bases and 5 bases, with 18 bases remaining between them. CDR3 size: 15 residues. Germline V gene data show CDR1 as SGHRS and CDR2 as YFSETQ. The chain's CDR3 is CASSSTQGNSHEQYF. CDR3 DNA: TGCGCCAGCAGCTCCACGCAGGGGAATTCCCACGAGCAGTACTTC.

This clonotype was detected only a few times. The CDR3 loop reads CASSYSPVLMNTEAFF. In DNA, the CDR3 is TGTGCCAGCAGTTACTCGCCGGTATTGATGAACACTGAAGCTTTCTTT. The chain is built from TRBV6-5 and TRBJ1-1; D not resolved. The germline V gene has CDR1 MNHEY and CDR2 SVGAGI. Trimming left V 0 bases short and J 0 bases short, with 11 bases between. The CDR3 length is 16 residues.

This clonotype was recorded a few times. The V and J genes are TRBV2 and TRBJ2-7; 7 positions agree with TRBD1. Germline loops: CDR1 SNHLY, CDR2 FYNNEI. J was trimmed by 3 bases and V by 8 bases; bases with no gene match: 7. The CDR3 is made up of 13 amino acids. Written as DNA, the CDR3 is TGTGCCAGCGCCGACAGGGCAATCTACGAGCAGTACTTC. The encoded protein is CASADRAIYEQYF.

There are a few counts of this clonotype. CDR3 region: CASSRRGTEAFF. The CDR3 bases are TGTGCCAGCAGCCGCAGGGGCACTGAAGCTTTCTTT. The rearrangement joins TRBV6-5 to TRBJ1-1; tentative D call: TRBD1 (6 bases). V was cut by 6 bases and J by 4 bases, with 9 bases left in between. The CDR3 covers 12 residues. The germline CDR1 and CDR2 sequences are MNHEY and SVGAGI.

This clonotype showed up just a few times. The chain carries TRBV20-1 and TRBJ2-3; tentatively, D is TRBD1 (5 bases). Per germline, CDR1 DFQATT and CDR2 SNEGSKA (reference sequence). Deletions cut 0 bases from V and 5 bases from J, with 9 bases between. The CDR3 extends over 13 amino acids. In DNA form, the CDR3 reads TGCAGTGCTAGAGAAGGCAGGGAAGATACGCAGTATTTT. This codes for CSAREGREDTQYF.

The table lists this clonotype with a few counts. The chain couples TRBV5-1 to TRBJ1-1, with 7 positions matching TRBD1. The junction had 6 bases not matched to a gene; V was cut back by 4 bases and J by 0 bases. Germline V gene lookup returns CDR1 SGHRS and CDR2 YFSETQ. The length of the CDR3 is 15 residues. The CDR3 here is CASSPAGQMNTEAFF. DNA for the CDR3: TGCGCCAGCAGCCCCGCGGGACAGATGAACACTGAAGCTTTCTTT. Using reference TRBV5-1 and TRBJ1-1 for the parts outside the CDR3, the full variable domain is KAGVTQTPRYLIKTRGQQVTLSCSPISGHRSVSWYQQTPGQGLQFLFEYFSETQRNKGNFPGRFSGRQFSNSRSEMNVSTLELGDSALYLCASSPAGQMNTEAFFGQGTRLTVV.